Listed here are 10 T cell receptor beta chains from one sample, sequenced in a study of blood T cell repertoires in COVID-19. Sequenced by immunoSEQ multiplex PCR; TCRdb stores in-frame clones only, minus some. The sample has hundreds of thousands of clones, 70% to 90% seen once. Sequenced: peripheral blood. The receptors stem from a woman younger than 30 with acute or convalescent COVID-19.

V usage is TRBV12-3 or TRBV12-4 and J usage is TRBJ2-3; D may be TRBD1 (6 bases). The CDR3 covers 12 residues. Trimming took off 6 bases at V and 8 bases at J, with 12 bases between the two ends. The CDR3 loop is CASRQTGITQYF. The CDR3 DNA reads as TGTGCCAGCAGACAAACAGGGATTACGCAGTATTTT.

The CDR3 nucleotides are TGTGCCAGCAGCGGAGGTGGTACGCAGTATTTT. This sequence encodes CASSGGGTQYF. The chain uses TRBV11-3 and TRBJ2-3, with D maybe TRBD2 (5 bases). Germline CDR1 reads SGHNT; CDR2 reads YENEEA. The V end was cut by 5 bases, the J end by 8 bases, with 8 bases between. This CDR3 is 11 amino acids long.

The chain couples TRBV29-1 to TRBJ2-5, with 7 bases matching TRBD1. Trimming took 7 bases from V and 1 from J; bases not matched to a gene: 3. The CDR3 runs to 12 residues. CDR1 and CDR2 from the germline V gene are SQVTM and ANQGSEA. CDR3 sequence reads: CSGTGFQETQYF. DNA for the CDR3: TGCAGCGGGACAGGATTCCAAGAGACCCAGTACTTC.

The rearrangement links TRBV7-3 to TRBJ2-3, with 14 bases aligning to TRBD2. J gave up 4 bases and V 3 bases, and 0 bases lay outside the gene matches. The CDR3 consists of 15 residues. Germline-derived CDR1 and CDR2 are SGHTA and FQGTGA. The CDR3 protein is CASSLGLAGADTQYF. The CDR3 DNA reads TGTGCCAGCAGCTTGGGACTAGCGGGGGCAGATACGCAGTATTTT. Using reference TRBV7-3 and TRBJ2-3 for the parts outside the CDR3, the full variable domain is GAGVSQTPSNKVTEKGKYVELRCDPISGHTALYWYRQSLGQGPEFLIYFQGTGAADDSGLPNDRFFAVRPEGSVSTLKIQRTERGDSAVYLCASSLGLAGADTQYFGPGTRLTVL.

The chain carries TRBV9 and TRBJ2-1; 10 positions match TRBD2. CDR1 is SGDLS, CDR2 YYNGEE, per germline. The CDR3 is made up of 16 amino acids. V was clipped by 1 base and J by 2 bases; unmatched bases: 3. CDR3: CASSVLAGGPYNEQFF. The CDR3 nucleotides are TGTGCCAGCAGCGTATTAGCGGGGGGCCCCTACAATGAGCAGTTCTTC.

This clone was recorded only once. This rearrangement joins TRBV10-3 to TRBJ1-2; TRBD1 matches at 8 bases. This CDR3 region has 14 residues. In germline, CDR1 is ENHRY, CDR2 SYGVKD. V was pared by 4 bases and J by 6 bases, with 7 bases of the junction left unmatched. CDR3: CAISVQGDLNGYTF. The DNA for the CDR3 is TGTGCCATCAGTGTACAGGGGGACTTGAATGGCTACACCTTC.

This clone was seen a single time. The identical CDR3 is also encoded by other nucleotide sequences in the sample. DNA for the CDR3: TGTGCCAGCAGCTATAGCGGCGGAGGCACAGATACGCAGTATTTT. It encodes CASSYSGGGTDTQYF. This chain joins TRBV11-2 and TRBJ2-3, with TRBD2 as a possible D gene (6 bases). Germline lookup yields CDR1 SGHAT and CDR2 FQNNGV. The CDR3 runs 15 residues. V was pared by 4 bases and J by 1 base, with 12 bases between.

The sample holds one count of this clone. V is TRBV6-2 or TRBV6-3 and J is TRBJ1-5; tentative D call: TRBD1 (5 bases). CDR3 length: 15 amino acids. CDR1 is MNHEY, CDR2 SVGEGT, per germline. Trimming took 2 bases from V and 3 from J, leaving 11 bases between them. The CDR3 sequence: CASSYRRTYNQPQHF. The CDR3, as DNA: TGTGCCAGCAGTTACCGGCGGACATACAATCAGCCCCAGCATTTT.

The V call is TRBV19, the J call TRBJ1-1; D possibly corresponds to TRBD1 (5 bases). V was clipped by 8 bases and J by 11 bases, with 24 bases between them. The CDR3 is 14 amino acids. Germline CDR1 reads LNHDA; CDR2 reads SQIVND (reference sequence). CDR3 region: CASSSRDSPRGAFF. CDR3 DNA: TGTGCCAGTTCCTCTAGGGACTCCCCCCGGGGGGCTTTCTTT.

The chain recombines TRBV5-1 with TRBJ1-2, with TRBD1 matching over 7 bases. The germline CDR1 and CDR2 sequences are SGHRS and YFSETQ. This CDR3 has 14 amino acids. Germline trimming cut 5 bases from V and 0 bases from J; bases unmatched to any gene: 4. As DNA, the CDR3 is TGCGCCAGCAGGGTGACAGGGACTAACTATGGCTACACCTTC. Translated: CASRVTGTNYGYTF.